A selection of T cell receptor beta chains follows, all from one sample in a study of T-cell memory formation after mild COVID-19. TCRdb called the 5' RACE reads again in MiXCR, with one record for every CDR3 protein. The data contain roughly 50,000 distinct CDR3 sequences, over 7.5% of them singletons. The sample comprised PBMCs or a T cell subset sorted from them (not recorded which). Receptor source: a man between 18 and 29 years old who had mild COVID-19 (a few samples of this study predate the infection). Cell type and time point are not known. CDR3s include the opening cysteine and the closing phenylalanine or tryptophan. The D gene is left open where the match is weak. Clone sizes are given selectively: once, few, many, or a class where the clone is expanded.

cdr3_aa,cdr3_nt,v_call,clone_size,j_call,d_call
CASSQEGGRSNYGYTF,TGCGCCAGCAGCCAAGAAGGTGGCAGGTCTAACTATGGCTACACCTTC,TRBV4-3,few,TRBJ1-2,-
CASSLAPSSGTDTQYF,TGCGCCAGCAGCTTGGCCCCGTCTAGCGGCACAGATACGCAGTATTTT,TRBV5-1,few,TRBJ2-3,-
CASSYAGLGDTQYF,TGTGCCAGCAGTTACGCGGGGCTGGGAGATACGCAGTATTTT,TRBV6-5,many,TRBJ2-3,-
CASSRDRGFTEAFF,TGTGCCAGCAGCCGGGACAGGGGGTTTACTGAAGCTTTCTTT,TRBV5-5,few,TRBJ1-1,TRBD1
CASRPTGGYGYTF,TGTGCCAGCAGGCCGACAGGGGGCTATGGCTACACCTTC,TRBV6-5,few,TRBJ1-2,TRBD1
CASSFAQVSETGELFF,TGTGCCAGCAGCTTTGCACAGGTTTCGGAAACCGGGGAGCTGTTTTTT,TRBV3-1,few,TRBJ2-2,-
CACDRVDYEQYF,TGTGCCTGCGACAGGGTGGACTACGAGCAGTACTTC,TRBV30,few,TRBJ2-7,TRBD1
CASSPRTVRDTQYF,TGTGCCAGCAGTCCCAGGACAGTCAGAGATACGCAGTATTTT,TRBV6-6,-,TRBJ2-3,-
CASSSDRNTGELFF,TGCGCCAGCAGCTCGGACAGAAACACCGGGGAGCTGTTTTTT,TRBV5-1,many,TRBJ2-2,-
CSARPSGGRNTGELFF,TGCAGTGCTAGACCTAGCGGGGGCCGGAACACCGGGGAGCTGTTTTTT,TRBV20-1,few,TRBJ2-2,TRBD2
CASILGGYSPDYTF,TGTGCCAGCATCTTAGGCGGCTACTCCCCCGACTACACCTTC,TRBV7-4,many,TRBJ1-2,-
CASSPGPHDEKLFF,TGCGCCAGCAGCCCGGGACCGCACGATGAAAAACTGTTTTTT,TRBV4-3,-,TRBJ1-4,-
CASSPRGGADYGYTF,TGTGCCAGCAGCCCCCGCGGGGGGGCTGACTATGGCTACACCTTC,TRBV7-2,many,TRBJ1-2,-
CASSPRQAGGTDTQYF,TGTGCCAGCAGCCCTCGCCAAGCGGGGGGCACAGATACGCAGTATTTT,TRBV4-2,few,TRBJ2-3,TRBD2
CSAFSSTGLNTEAFF,TGCAGTGCTTTTAGTTCGACAGGGCTGAACACTGAAGCTTTCTTT,TRBV20-1,-,TRBJ1-1,TRBD1
CSAYPETGVNQPQHF,TGCAGTGCGTACCCCGAGACAGGGGTCAATCAGCCCCAGCATTTT,TRBV20-1,few,TRBJ1-5,TRBD1
CASSWGAGTDTQYF,TGCGCCAGCAGCTGGGGGGCCGGGACAGATACGCAGTATTTT,TRBV5-1,many,TRBJ2-3,-
CASSMGGNPLQETQYF,TGTGCCAGTAGTATGGGCGGGAACCCTCTGCAAGAGACCCAGTACTTC,TRBV19,-,TRBJ2-5,-
CASSPDSTRGYTF,TGTGCCAGCAGTCCCGACAGTACCCGGGGCTACACCTTC,TRBV6-5,-,TRBJ1-2,-
CASSQGLQETQYF,TGCGCCAGCAGCCAAGGACTCCAAGAGACCCAGTACTTC,TRBV4-3,few,TRBJ2-5,-
CASSQVLAGANVLTF,TGTGCCAGCAGTCAAGTATTGGCTGGGGCCAACGTCCTGACTTTC,TRBV12-3/TRBV12-4,-,TRBJ2-6,-
CASSLTPTGSYGYTF,TGTGCCAGCAGCTTAACCCCCACAGGGTCCTATGGCTACACCTTC,TRBV7-2,-,TRBJ1-2,-
CAISSLAGSYNEQFF,TGTGCCATCAGTAGTCTCGCGGGGTCCTACAATGAGCAGTTCTTC,TRBV10-3,-,TRBJ2-1,-
CASSFPPRQETQYF,TGTGCCAGCAGTTTTCCCCCCCGGCAAGAGACCCAGTACTTC,TRBV12-3/TRBV12-4,-,TRBJ2-5,-
CASKANTEAFF,TGTGCCAGCAAAGCAAACACTGAAGCTTTCTTT,TRBV6-5,-,TRBJ1-1,-
CASSLDQPRPGDTQYF,TGTGCCAGCAGCTTAGATCAGCCTCGCCCCGGAGATACGCAGTATTTT,TRBV7-8,-,TRBJ2-3,-
CASSPRTPNTGELFF,TGTGCCAGCAGCCCCAGAACCCCGAACACCGGGGAGCTGTTTTTT,TRBV9,-,TRBJ2-2,-